This entry describes one TCR beta chain. How the authors handled the data: It was from reference gene primer amplification that nucleated cell counts were estimated. Libraries were prepared by immunoSEQ multiplex PCR; TCRdb keeps only in-frame clonotypes and omits some of them. For V, J and clone size, that table is used; D and trimming come from the DNA. The sample has 200,000 to 300,000 clones; approximately 86% are singletons. These data originate in a study of blood T cell repertoires in COVID-19. Study at large: Researchers got acute and convalescent COVID-19 samples from the United States, Italy and Spain.

Recovery among Cohort 3 donors was established by two negative PCRs, clearance, or symptom resolution. This sequence was found in a woman younger than 30 who had recovered from COVID-19. Material: PBMCs or T cells enriched from blood (not recorded which).

CDR3 loop: CASSLEVSSGANVLTF. CDR3 in DNA: TGTGCCAGCAGCTTAGAAGTTAGCTCTGGGGCCAACGTCCTGACTTTC. This chain joins TRBV7-9 and TRBJ2-6; no firm D call. V was shortened by 1 base and J by 0 bases, with 7 bases between the two germline ends. Germline V lookup: CDR1 SEHNR, CDR2 FQNEAQ (reference sequence). The CDR3 consists of 16 residues.